The 21 T cell receptor beta chains below all came from one sample that was sequenced in a study of cytomegalovirus exposure and HLA in healthy donors. Use of 60 Vbeta and 13 Jbeta primers characterized the PCR. Sequenced by immunoSEQ multiplex PCR; TCRdb stores in-frame clones only, minus some. The sample lists about 120,000 clones, approximately 78% occurring once. The source material was PBMCs. Receptors originate from a man aged 35 to 55 in good health and CMV-seronegative.

This rearrangement joins TRBV7-9 to TRBJ2-7; 10 bases are a match to TRBD2. With V trimmed by 6 bases and J by 5 bases, 7 bases remained unmatched. Germline V gene data show CDR1 as SEHNR and CDR2 as FQNEAQ (reference sequence). This CDR3 spans 14 amino acids. The CDR3 nucleotides read TGTGCCAGCAGTTCCAGCGGGGGGGCCCACGAGCAGTACTTC. It yields the protein CASSSSGGAHEQYF.

The V gene is TRBV5-1, the J gene TRBJ2-5; 8 bases align to TRBD1. Trimming at V came to 6 bases and at J to 4 bases, leaving 11 bases not matched to a gene. There are 15 residues in the CDR3. Germline values: CDR1 SGHRS, CDR2 YFSETQ. The CDR3 is CASTPTGVIGETQYF. In DNA form, the CDR3 reads TGCGCCAGCACTCCGACAGGGGTGATTGGAGAGACCCAGTACTTC.

The V call is TRBV19, the J call TRBJ2-4, with 9 bases that match TRBD1. The V gene end was trimmed by 5 bases and the J gene end by 12 bases; junction bases not matched to a gene: 11. Looked up from germline, CDR1 is LNHDA and CDR2 is SQIVND (reference sequence). This CDR3 contains 14 residues. DNA for the CDR3: TGTGCCAGTAGTTCAACAGGGGGCATGGACAGTCAGTACTTC. It is translated as CASSSTGGMDSQYF.

The V gene is TRBV11-3, the J gene TRBJ2-1; TRBD2 matches 11 bases. V lost 2 bases, J lost 6 bases, and 0 bases stayed unmatched. Germline V gene lookup returns CDR1 SGHNT and CDR2 YENEEA. This CDR3 spans 14 amino acids. The DNA for the CDR3 is TGTGCCAGCAGCTTAACTAGCGGGAGCAATGAGCAGTTCTTC. This gives the protein CASSLTSGSNEQFF.

V usage is TRBV14 and J usage is TRBJ1-1; D might be TRBD1 (5 bases). The ends were cut back, 4 bases at V and 4 bases at J, with 13 bases in the middle. The CDR3 sequence is 14 residues long. Looked up from germline, CDR1 is SGHDN and CDR2 is FVKESK. This chain's CDR3 is CASSPSQGFTEAFF. CDR3 nucleotide sequence: TGTGCCAGCAGCCCTTCCCAGGGATTCACTGAAGCTTTCTTT. The whole variable domain, filled in from reference TRBV14 and TRBJ1-1, reads EAGVTQFPSHSVIEKGQTVTLRCDPISGHDNLYWYRRVMGKEIKFLLHFVKESKQDESGMPNNRFLAERTGGTYSTLKVQPAELEDSGVYFCASSPSQGFTEAFFGQGTRLTVV.

This clone has a handful of counts. J is TRBJ1-1 and V is TRBV30; D is unresolved. This CDR3 contains 13 residues. Germline assignment: CDR1 GTSNPN and CDR2 SVGIG (reference sequence). Between the trimmed V and J ends, which lost 4 bases and 0 bases, there was a span of 9 bases. CDR3 residues: CAWKNHLNTEAFF. The CDR3 coding sequence is TGTGCCTGGAAGAACCACTTGAACACTGAAGCTTTCTTT.

V is TRBV11-1 and J is TRBJ2-7; 8 positions match TRBD1. Trimming cost V 6 bases and J 5 bases; bases outside gene matches: 12. Germline V gene data show CDR1 as SGHAT and CDR2 as FQDESV (reference sequence). The CDR3 loop spans 15 amino acids. The CDR3 bases are TGTGCCAGCAGATCGGTGACAGGGGCGTTACACGAGCAGTACTTC. This encodes CASRSVTGALHEQYF.

This chain uses TRBV19 with TRBJ2-5; 11 nucleotides line up with TRBD1. Germline-derived CDR1 and CDR2 are LNHDA and SQIVND (reference sequence). The CDR3 consists of 14 residues. V lost 5 bases to trimming and J lost 4 bases; unmatched junction nucleotides: 3. Written as DNA, the CDR3 is TGTGCCAGTAGTTTGGACAGGGGGCGAGAGACCCAGTACTTC. It encodes CASSLDRGRETQYF.

The chain employs TRBV18 and TRBJ1-5; TRBD1 matches 11 bases. V was pared by 2 bases and J by 7 bases, with 4 bases of the junction left unmatched. Germline loops: CDR1 KGHSH, CDR2 LQKENI. This CDR3 has 15 amino acids. The CDR3 spells CASSPGQGAGQPQHF. CDR3 nucleotide sequence: TGTGCCAGCTCACCAGGACAGGGGGCAGGACAGCCCCAGCATTTT.

This sequence joins TRBV28 and TRBJ2-7; possible D gene TRBD2, 5 bases. V dropped 3 bases and J dropped 3 bases, with 9 bases sitting between them. The CDR3 extends over 13 amino acids. Looked up from germline, CDR1 is MDHEN and CDR2 is SYDVKM. The CDR3 nucleotides are TGTGCCAGCAGTTTCCCCCGGGACTACGAGCAGTACTTC. It encodes CASSFPRDYEQYF.

This CDR3 reads CASSLSGTVYDEQYF. Written as DNA, the CDR3 is TGTGCCAGCAGCCTATCCGGGACAGTCTATGACGAGCAGTACTTC. The V and J genes are TRBV5-5 and TRBJ2-7; 7 bases agree with TRBD1. In germline, CDR1 is SGHKS, CDR2 YYEKEE (reference sequence). J gave up 5 bases and V 4 bases, and 12 bases lay outside the gene matches. This CDR3 comprises 15 residues.

The CDR3 region has the DNA TGTGCCAGCAGTGAACGGGGTGGGAGTGAGCAGTTCTTC. Residues: CASSERGGSEQFF. The gene calls are TRBV6-1 and TRBJ2-1, with a tentative D call TRBD2 (5 bases). The V end was cut by 2 bases, the J end by 9 bases, with 11 bases between. The CDR3 is 13 amino acids. Germline V gene lookup returns CDR1 MNHNS and CDR2 SASEGT.

CDR3 sequence reads: CASSPLYNEQFF. CDR3 sequence (DNA): TGTGCCAGCAGCCCCCTCTACAATGAGCAGTTCTTC. The chain has TRBV6-1 and TRBJ2-1, with unresolved D. Germline assignment: CDR1 MNHNS and CDR2 SASEGT. Trimming took 6 bases from V and 3 from J, leaving 6 bases between them. The CDR3 covers 12 residues.

This clone was recorded only once. The V call is TRBV4-3, the J call TRBJ2-5, with 7 nucleotides matching TRBD2. In germline, CDR1 is LGHNA, CDR2 YSLEER. V lost 4 bases, J lost 2 bases, and 4 bases stayed unmatched. This CDR3 spans 14 amino acids. DNA for the CDR3: TGCGCCAGCAGCCCGGGACTACCTCAAGAGACCCAGTACTTC. It is translated as CASSPGLPQETQYF.

The chain has TRBV5-1 and TRBJ2-5, with 9 positions matching TRBD2. Germline CDR1 reads SGHRS; CDR2 reads YFSETQ. The CDR3 sequence is 16 residues long. With 0 bases clipped from V and 4 bases from J, the junction kept 7 bases outside the gene matches. The CDR3 coding sequence is TGCGCCAGCAGCTTGGAGGGTAGCGGGAGATTAGAGACCCAGTACTTC. This encodes CASSLEGSGRLETQYF. The full variable domain, with the rest looked up from reference TRBV5-1 and TRBJ2-5, is KAGVTQTPRYLIKTRGQQVTLSCSPISGHRSVSWYQQTPGQGLQFLFEYFSETQRNKGNFPGRFSGRQFSNSRSEMNVSTLELGDSALYLCASSLEGSGRLETQYFGPGTRLLVL.

V usage is TRBV11-1 and J usage is TRBJ1-2; 7 nucleotides line up with TRBD1. With 5 bases clipped from V and 5 bases from J, the junction kept 5 bases outside the gene matches. The V gene's germline CDR1 is SGHAT and CDR2 FQDESV (reference sequence). There are 13 residues in the CDR3. CDR3 DNA: TGTGCCAGCAGCCCCGACAGGGAATATGGCTACACCTTC. Its protein product is CASSPDREYGYTF.

V gene TRBV21-1 combines with J gene TRBJ2-7; the tabulated D call, TRBD1, remains unverified against the DNA. TRBV21-1 is deemed a pseudogene. The CDR3 loop spans 16 amino acids. CDR3 sequence reads: CASSKVLGQGPYEQYF. The CDR3 coding sequence is TGTGCCAGCAGCAAAGTCCTCGGACAGGGGCCCTACGAGCAGTACTTC.

This clone has more than one count but fewer than ten. The chain joins TRBV27 to TRBJ2-1; 7 bases match TRBD1. CDR1 and CDR2 (germline): MNHEY, SMNVEV (reference sequence). Trimming took 7 bases from V and 4 from J; bases not matched to a gene: 10. The CDR3 has 15 amino acids. CDR3 nucleotide sequence: TGTGCCAGCACCATATTAGGGGGCAAGTACAATGAGCAGTTCTTC. It specifies CASTILGGKYNEQFF.

The chain combines TRBV9 with TRBJ2-5, with 8 positions matching TRBD1. The CDR3 loop spans 15 amino acids. V lost 0 bases and J lost 5; bases outside the gene matches: 6. Germline V gene data show CDR1 as SGDLS and CDR2 as YYNGEE. Here the CDR3 DNA reads TGTGCCAGCAGCGTAGCTCGGACAGGGCGGGAGACCCAGTACTTC. It yields the protein CASSVARTGRETQYF.

The gene calls are TRBV6-6 and TRBJ2-2, with D possibly TRBD1 on 6 matching bases. Germline CDR1 reads MNHNY; CDR2 reads SVGAGI (reference sequence). V lost 10 bases to trimming and J lost 6 bases, with 15 bases between them. This CDR3 is 13 amino acids long. CDR3 region: CATTPRGPGELFF. CDR3 nucleotides: TGTGCCACCACCCCCAGGGGACCCGGGGAGCTGTTTTTT.

This chain joins TRBV19 and TRBJ1-5, with 10 positions matching TRBD1. With 7 bases clipped from V and 5 bases from J, the junction kept 8 bases outside the gene matches. Germline V lookup: CDR1 LNHDA, CDR2 SQIVND (reference sequence). This CDR3 comprises 15 residues. Here the CDR3 reads CASTKPGQGHQPQHF. The CDR3, as DNA: TGTGCCAGTACCAAACCGGGACAGGGGCATCAGCCCCAGCATTTT.